The 31 T cell receptor beta chains presented below share a single source sample, sequenced in a study of T cell changes during pregnancy in multiple sclerosis. Some clones are missing from TCRdb's copy, which holds only in-frame ones; the method was immunoSEQ multiplex PCR. The table has under 25,000 clones, 70% to 90% seen once; the top ten hold approximately 14%. The sample here was CD8+ T cells from peripheral blood mononuclear cells, taken in the first trimester of pregnancy. Receptors were obtained from a female donor in good health, enrolled as a control in a pregnancy study.

The gene calls are TRBV9 and TRBJ1-4, with D perhaps matching TRBD1 (5 bases). The CDR3 runs 15 residues. V dropped 4 bases and J dropped 6 bases, with 16 bases sitting between them. Germline CDR1 is SGDLS and CDR2 is YYNGEE. The CDR3 DNA is TGTGCCAGCAGCCCAGACAGTAAACCTGATGAAAAACTGTTTTTT. Its protein product is CASSPDSKPDEKLFF.

This chain links TRBV7-9 with TRBJ1-1; the D is unclear. The CDR3 runs to 12 residues. Germline CDR1 is SEHNR and CDR2 is FQNEAQ (reference sequence). V was pared by 5 bases and J by 3 bases, with 7 bases between. CDR3 DNA sequence: TGTGCCAGCAGCGCCCCGGACACTGAAGCTTTCTTT. Translating gives CASSAPDTEAFF. Full variable domain (remainder filled in from reference TRBV7-9 and TRBJ1-1): DTGVSQNPRHKITKRGQNVTFRCDPISEHNRLYWYRQTLGQGPEFLTYFQNEAQLEKSRLLSDRFSAERPKGSFSTLEIQRTEQGDSAMYLCASSAPDTEAFFGQGTRLTVV.

Only one count was recorded for this clone. V usage is TRBV7-9 and J usage is TRBJ2-5, with 7 nucleotides matching TRBD2. CDR3 size: 17 residues. The trim removed 5 bases at V and 5 bases at J, leaving 17 bases unmatched. Germline V gene data show CDR1 as SEHNR and CDR2 as FQNEAQ (reference sequence). The CDR3 is CASSPPRGESGDETQYF. In DNA form, the CDR3 reads TGTGCCAGCAGCCCCCCTCGGGGTGAAAGCGGGGATGAGACCCAGTACTTC.

This chain links TRBV5-6 with TRBJ2-7, with no clear D. Looked up from germline, CDR1 is SGHDT and CDR2 is YYEEEE. The CDR3 totals 13 residues. Trimming left V 6 bases short and J 2 bases short, with 12 bases between. The CDR3 loop is CASTAGVTYEQYF. CDR3 bases: TGTGCCAGCACCGCAGGTGTCACCTACGAGCAGTACTTC.

The gene calls are TRBV15 and TRBJ1-5; tentative D call: TRBD1 (5 bases). Trimming cost V 0 bases and J 6 bases, with 6 bases left between them. The CDR3 runs to 13 residues. Germline CDR1 LNHNV, CDR2 YYDKDF (reference sequence). The CDR3 nucleotides read TGTGCCACCAGCAGAGATCAGGGTCAGCCCCAGCATTTT. Protein product: CATSRDQGQPQHF.

The genes are TRBV6-1 and TRBJ2-7, with TRBD1 identical over 10 bases. Germline CDR1 is MNHNS and CDR2 is SASEGT. V gave up 5 bases and J gave up 4 bases; unmatched junction bases: 5. This CDR3 has 14 residues. CDR3 loop: CASSFRDRGYEQYF. The CDR3 bases are TGTGCCAGCAGTTTCCGGGACAGGGGATACGAGCAGTACTTC.

The chain uses TRBV9 and TRBJ1-2; TRBD1 matches at 8 bases. Germline-derived CDR1 and CDR2 are SGDLS and YYNGEE. CDR3 length: 15 amino acids. The V gene end was trimmed by 4 bases and the J gene end by 0 bases; junction bases not matched to a gene: 5. In nucleotides, the CDR3 is TGTGCCAGCAGCACGTCGACAGGGGCTAACTATGGCTACACCTTC. As protein: CASSTSTGANYGYTF.

This clone occurred once. The J gene is TRBJ2-3, the V gene TRBV9; 10 nucleotides agree with TRBD2. The germline V gene has CDR1 SGDLS and CDR2 YYNGEE. The CDR3 is 16 amino acids. After removal of 3 bases from V and 3 bases from J, the junction contained 7 bases not matched to a gene. In DNA form, the CDR3 reads TGTGCCAGCAGCGGGCCCGCTAGCGGGGGTACAGATACGCAGTATTTT. It is translated as CASSGPASGGTDTQYF.

This rearrangement joins TRBV7-9 to TRBJ2-7; 11 bases map to TRBD1. Losses at the gene ends were 5 bases for V and 4 bases for J; bases not matched to a gene: 10. The CDR3 consists of 16 residues. Germline lookup yields CDR1 SEHNR and CDR2 FQNEAQ (reference sequence). The CDR3 protein is CASSPPVGDRGYEQYF. Written as DNA, the CDR3 is TGTGCCAGCAGCCCCCCCGTTGGGGACAGGGGGTACGAGCAGTACTTC. The full variable domain, its missing parts supplied by reference TRBV7-9 and TRBJ2-7, is DTGVSQNPRHKITKRGQNVTFRCDPISEHNRLYWYRQTLGQGPEFLTYFQNEAQLEKSRLLSDRFSAERPKGSFSTLEIQRTEQGDSAMYLCASSPPVGDRGYEQYFGPGTRLTVT.

The chain has TRBV9 and TRBJ1-4; 9 bases align to TRBD1. The CDR3 covers 14 residues. The trim removed 2 bases at V and 6 bases at J, leaving 2 bases unmatched. Germline V gene lookup returns CDR1 SGDLS and CDR2 YYNGEE. The CDR3 is CASSVGQGYEKLFF. CDR3 bases: TGTGCCAGCAGCGTGGGACAGGGTTATGAAAAACTGTTTTTT.

The CDR3 region is CASSQVKESYNSPLHF. The CDR3 DNA reads as TGCGCCAGCAGCCAAGTTAAGGAGTCCTATAATTCACCCCTCCACTTT. This chain links TRBV4-1 with TRBJ1-6; D remains ambiguous. There are 16 residues in the CDR3. V lost 1 base and J 1 base, leaving 8 bases between the germline ends. Per the germline V gene, CDR1 is MGHRA and CDR2 is YSYEKL.

The chain couples TRBV29-1 to TRBJ2-1, with TRBD1 identical over 9 bases. The CDR3 totals 14 residues. Germline CDR1 and CDR2: SQVTM and ANQGSEA. J gave up 5 bases and V 4 bases, and 6 bases lay outside the gene matches. The CDR3 DNA follows: TGCAGCGTTGTGGGACAGGGAGGAGACAATGAGCAGTTCTTC. Residues: CSVVGQGGDNEQFF.

The chain combines TRBV9 with TRBJ2-3; TRBD2 aligns across 8 bases. This CDR3 has 17 residues. Germline CDR1 reads SGDLS; CDR2 reads YYNGEE. Trimming cost V 1 base and J 2 bases; bases outside gene matches: 9. The CDR3 here is CASSVPLMRGATDTQYF. CDR3 bases: TGTGCCAGCAGCGTACCGCTCATGCGGGGGGCCACAGATACGCAGTATTTT.

The V gene is TRBV5-1, the J gene TRBJ2-2, with D possibly matching TRBD1 (6 bases). The V end was cut by 6 bases, the J end by 1 base, with 10 bases between. Germline CDR1 and CDR2: SGHRS and YFSETQ. This CDR3 has 14 residues. DNA of the CDR3: TGCGCCAGCACCGAGACAGGGAACACCGGGGAGCTGTTTTTT. Encoded protein: CASTETGNTGELFF.

The chain combines TRBV7-9 with TRBJ2-7; the match to TRBD2 covers 8 bases. V shed 5 bases and J 6 bases; nucleotides not matched to a gene: 15. This CDR3 is 16 amino acids long. CDR1 is SEHNR and CDR2 is FQNEAQ in the germline V gene (reference sequence). The CDR3 DNA reads TGTGCCAGCAGCGGGGTTACTAGCGGATCTACAAGCGAGCAGTACTTC. This sequence encodes CASSGVTSGSTSEQYF.

This clone has only one observation. This chain links TRBV4-3 with TRBJ1-1; D is undetermined. Trimming left V 0 bases short and J 1 base short, with 12 bases between. Germline values: CDR1 LGHNA, CDR2 YSLEER. The CDR3 contains 16 residues. The CDR3 DNA follows: TGCGCCAGCAGCCAAGAGGCACTGCGGGGGAACACTGAAGCTTTCTTT. Translated: CASSQEALRGNTEAFF.

CDR3 sequence (DNA): TGTGCCAGCAGCCAAGATGGTTCGGGGGGTTCCTACGAGCAGTACTTC. Translation: CASSQDGSGGSYEQYF. This chain connects TRBV5-5 to TRBJ2-7, with 7 bases identical to TRBD2. CDR1 and CDR2 from the germline V gene are SGHKS and YYEKEE (reference sequence). Unmatched junction bases numbered 11, after V lost 4 bases and J lost 1 base. CDR3 length equals 16 residues.

The chain joins TRBV4-1 to TRBJ2-7; the match to TRBD2 covers 9 bases. This CDR3 comprises 12 residues. CDR1 is MGHRA, CDR2 YSYEKL, per germline. Trimming took 5 bases from V and 9 from J; bases not matched to a gene: 5. CDR3 DNA sequence: TGCGCCAGCAGCGGAGCGGGGGGAGGGCAGTACTTC. Its translation: CASSGAGGGQYF.

The rearrangement uses TRBV19 and TRBJ1-2; 8 bases match TRBD1. This CDR3 comprises 13 residues. Germline CDR1 LNHDA, CDR2 SQIVND (reference sequence). Trimming cost V 8 bases and J 5 bases; bases outside gene matches: 7. Here the CDR3 reads CASELGQAYGYTF. Written as DNA, the CDR3 is TGTGCCAGTGAATTGGGACAGGCGTATGGCTACACCTTC.

The chain joins TRBV5-1 to TRBJ2-7, with 8 bases lining up with TRBD1. Looked up from germline, CDR1 is SGHRS and CDR2 is YFSETQ. With 1 base clipped from V and 2 bases from J, the junction kept 8 bases outside the gene matches. The CDR3 contains 16 residues. The CDR3, as DNA: TGCGCCAGCAGCTTGAGGGCCCAGGGGGCCCCCTACGAGCAGTACTTC. Protein sequence: CASSLRAQGAPYEQYF.

The V gene is TRBV9, the J gene TRBJ2-1, with D possibly being TRBD1 (5 bases). CDR3 length: 17 residues. The germline gives CDR1 SGDLS, CDR2 YYNGEE. Trimming cost V 0 bases and J 4 bases, with 17 bases left between them. CDR3 in amino acids: CASSVEGSRGIYNEQFF. The CDR3 nucleotides are TGTGCCAGCAGCGTAGAAGGGTCAAGGGGCATTTACAATGAGCAGTTCTTC.

This clone appeared once. The J gene is TRBJ2-1, the V gene TRBV19, with 8 bases identical to TRBD2. This CDR3 spans 15 amino acids. V shed 4 bases, J shed 4 bases, and the junction held 6 bases outside the gene matches. Germline V gene lookup returns CDR1 LNHDA and CDR2 SQIVND (reference sequence). The CDR3 region has the DNA TGTGCCAGTAGTACCCGGGGGGGCACTTACAATGAGCAGTTCTTC. This gives the protein CASSTRGGTYNEQFF.

The chain recombines TRBV7-2 with TRBJ2-4, with 7 positions matching TRBD2. Germline V gene data show CDR1 as SGHTA and CDR2 as FQGNSA. After removal of 5 bases from V and 1 base from J, the junction contained 11 bases not matched to a gene. The CDR3 has 17 amino acids. The chain's CDR3 is CASSIPAGDRAKNIQYF. Here the CDR3 DNA reads TGTGCCAGCAGCATCCCCGCGGGGGATCGGGCCAAAAACATTCAGTACTTC. Full variable domain (missing parts from reference TRBV7-2 and TRBJ2-4): GAGVSQSPSNKVTEKGKDVELRCDPISGHTALYWYRQSLGQGLEFLIYFQGNSAPDKSGLPSDRFSAERTGGSVSTLTIQRTQQEDSAVYLCASSIPAGDRAKNIQYFGAGTRLSVL.

V and J are TRBV6-1 and TRBJ2-3, with 10 bases matching TRBD2. Germline values: CDR1 MNHNS, CDR2 SASEGT. The CDR3 is 15 residues long. With V trimmed by 2 bases and J by 4 bases, 3 bases remained unmatched. CDR3 in amino acids: CASSERSGGADTQYF. CDR3 DNA: TGTGCCAGCAGTGAACGGAGCGGGGGGGCAGATACGCAGTATTTT.

This rearrangement joins TRBV11-3 to TRBJ2-5; a possible D gene is TRBD2 (6 bases). V gave up 1 base and J gave up 6 bases, with 9 bases separating them. The CDR3 spans 13 residues. Germline assignment: CDR1 SGHNT and CDR2 YENEEA. The CDR3 region has the DNA TGTGCCAGCAGCTTAGTGGAGGGGCAGACCCAGTACTTC. It is translated as CASSLVEGQTQYF.

Only one count was recorded for this clone. The rearrangement joins TRBV15 to TRBJ1-1, with 10 bases fitting TRBD1. Germline loops: CDR1 LNHNV, CDR2 YYDKDF (reference sequence). There are 15 residues in the CDR3. V lost 3 bases and J lost 5; bases outside the gene matches: 6. The CDR3 reads CATSRTGGGGTEAFF. The CDR3 DNA reads as TGTGCCACCAGCAGGACAGGGGGCGGGGGGACTGAAGCTTTCTTT.

V and J are TRBV4-3 and TRBJ1-2; tentatively, D is TRBD1 (5 bases). Trimming removed 0 bases from V and 4 bases from J, with 18 bases in between. The CDR3 spans 17 residues. The germline V gene has CDR1 LGHNA and CDR2 YSLEER. DNA of the CDR3: TGCGCCAGCAGCCAAGAAAGGGCCCAGGGCGCCGGCTATGGCTACACCTTC. Translated: CASSQERAQGAGYGYTF.

The chain has TRBV4-3 and TRBJ1-5; the match to TRBD1 covers 8 bases. The length of the CDR3 is 15 residues. The ends lost 4 bases at V and 3 bases at J; junction bases unmatched: 5. The germline V gene encodes CDR1 LGHNA and CDR2 YSLEER. The CDR3 is CASSLGQGHNQPQHF. DNA of the CDR3: TGCGCCAGCAGCCTCGGACAGGGCCACAATCAGCCCCAGCATTTT.

The chain carries TRBV28 and TRBJ2-6; perhaps TRBD1 as D (5 bases). V gave up 5 bases and J gave up 5 bases, with 22 bases separating them. CDR3 length: 18 amino acids. The V gene's germline CDR1 is MDHEN and CDR2 SYDVKM. CDR3 bases: TGTGCCAGCAGTCATACAGGTCCGACACAAAGTCGGGCCAACGTCCTGACTTTC. The encoded protein is CASSHTGPTQSRANVLTF.

The J gene is TRBJ1-1, the V gene TRBV28; D is ambiguous. Germline V CDR1 and CDR2: MDHEN, SYDVKM. V lost 7 bases and J 4 bases, leaving 13 bases between the germline ends. The length of the CDR3 is 13 residues. DNA for the CDR3: TGTGCCAGCATAATGGGCACTAGCACTGAAGCTTTCTTT. It specifies CASIMGTSTEAFF. Complete variable domain (other parts from reference TRBV28 and TRBJ1-1): DVKVTQSSRYLVKRTGEKVFLECVQDMDHENMFWYRQDPGLGLRLIYFSYDVKMKEKGDIPEGYSVSREKKERFSLILESASTNQTSMYLCASIMGTSTEAFFGQGTRLTVV.

The chain uses TRBV4-2 and TRBJ2-3; the D gene is possibly TRBD2 (5 bases). Between the trimmed V and J ends, which lost 1 base and 0 bases, there was a span of 11 bases. The CDR3 is made up of 16 amino acids. Germline V gene lookup returns CDR1 LGHNA and CDR2 YNFKEQ. The CDR3 region is CASSQGLGRSTDTQYF. For the CDR3, the DNA is TGTGCCAGCAGCCAAGGACTGGGGAGAAGCACAGATACGCAGTATTTT.